These 29 T cell receptor beta chains came from one sample sequenced in a study of OX40 agonist ivuxolimab in advanced cancers. Using immunoSEQ multiplex PCR, the repertoire was profiled, and TCRdb retains in-frame clones only, with some absent. Of 36,000 or so clones detected, approximately 79% appear once; the ten largest clones hold approximately 10%. Specimen: CD4+ or CD8+ T cells sorted from blood, collected in a trial of the OX40 agonist ivuxolimab. The origin of the receptors is an adult with an advanced solid tumor such as melanoma, head and neck, liver or kidney cancer.

The rearrangement uses TRBV28 and TRBJ2-7, with 7 bases lining up with TRBD1. J gave up 0 bases and V 5 bases, and 7 bases lay outside the gene matches. CDR3 length equals 15 residues. Germline V CDR1 and CDR2: MDHEN, SYDVKM. The CDR3 nucleotides read TGTGCCAGCAGTACCAGACAGGGCATCTCCTACGAGCAGTACTTC. It is translated as CASSTRQGISYEQYF.

The chain is built from TRBV5-1 and TRBJ1-2; no firm D call. The CDR3 covers 14 residues. Germline CDR1 is SGHRS and CDR2 is YFSETQ. The V end lost 0 bases, the J end lost 2 bases, and 8 bases lay between the germline ends. The CDR3 DNA reads TGCGCCAGCAGCTTGGAGCAGGTCAACTATGGCTACACCTTC. This translates into CASSLEQVNYGYTF.

The CDR3 region is CAWAGTGAGELFF. The CDR3 nucleotides read TGTGCCTGGGCCGGGACAGGGGCCGGGGAGCTGTTTTTT. The gene calls are TRBV30 and TRBJ2-2; 10 nucleotides match TRBD1. This CDR3 is built from 13 residues. CDR1 is GTSNPN and CDR2 is SVGIG in the germline V gene (reference sequence). V gave up 5 bases and J gave up 6 bases; unmatched junction bases: 3.

The chain carries TRBV7-8 and TRBJ1-6; 9 bases agree with TRBD1. This CDR3 is 15 amino acids long. Losses at the gene ends were 2 bases for V and 6 bases for J; bases not matched to a gene: 2. Per the germline V gene, CDR1 is SGHVS and CDR2 is FQNEAQ. CDR3 nucleotide sequence: TGTGCCAGCAGCTTAAACAGGGGGCTTAATTCACCCCTCCACTTT. It codes for CASSLNRGLNSPLHF.

The chain is built from TRBV19 and TRBJ2-4, with D possibly being TRBD1 (5 bases). The CDR3 totals 18 residues. V lost 0 bases and J 0 bases, leaving 15 bases between the germline ends. Germline V gene sequence: CDR1 LNHDA, CDR2 SQIVND (reference sequence). Written as DNA, the CDR3 is TGTGCCAGTAGTATAGATCTGGCAGGGTCCCTAGCCAAAAACATTCAGTACTTC. The encoded protein is CASSIDLAGSLAKNIQYF.

This clone was recorded once. This sequence joins TRBV5-6 and TRBJ1-1; D is unclear. This CDR3 is built from 14 residues. CDR1 is SGHDT and CDR2 is YYEEEE in the germline V gene. V lost 2 bases to trimming and J lost 1 base, with 9 bases between them. CDR3 amino acids: CASSFDSRNTEAFF. For the CDR3, the DNA is TGTGCCAGCAGCTTCGACTCCAGGAACACTGAAGCTTTCTTT.

The rearrangement uses TRBV30 and TRBJ2-7; D remains unclear. Between the trimmed V and J ends, which lost 1 base and 2 bases, there was a span of 3 bases. Germline lookup yields CDR1 GTSNPN and CDR2 SVGIG (reference sequence). The CDR3 loop spans 11 amino acids. CDR3 sequence reads: CAWSGAYEQYF. The CDR3 region has the DNA TGTGCCTGGAGTGGAGCCTACGAGCAGTACTTC. Combining the CDR3 with reference TRBV30 and TRBJ2-7 gives the whole variable domain SQTIHQWPATLVQPVGSPLSLECTVEGTSNPNLYWYRQAAGRGLQLLFYSVGIGQISSEVPQNLSASRPQDRQFILSSKKLLLSDSGFYLCAWSGAYEQYFGPGTRLTVT.

This chain uses TRBV7-6 with TRBJ1-6; 8 bases line up with TRBD1. The ends lost 4 bases at V and 0 bases at J; junction bases unmatched: 2. Germline V gene lookup returns CDR1 SGHVS and CDR2 FNYEAQ. The CDR3 has 16 residues. The CDR3 DNA sequence: TGTGCCAGCAGCTACAGGGGGAGCTCCTATAATTCACCCCTCCACTTT. It encodes CASSYRGSSYNSPLHF.

The sample holds a few counts of this clone. The V call is TRBV5-5, the J call TRBJ1-1; D is unclear. V was shortened by 6 bases and J by 4 bases, with 19 bases between the two germline ends. The germline CDR1 and CDR2 sequences are SGHKS and YYEKEE (reference sequence). The CDR3 runs 15 residues. DNA for the CDR3: TGTGCCAGCACTCTAGGTTTGTACAAGAGCACTGAAGCTTTCTTT. Translated, it gives CASTLGLYKSTEAFF.

The chain recombines TRBV16 with TRBJ1-6; D not certain. Germline assignment: CDR1 KGHSY and CDR2 FQNENV. Trimming stripped 1 base from V and 5 bases from J, with 12 bases between. This CDR3 is 16 amino acids long. The chain's CDR3 is CASSQLVGRDNSPLHF. CDR3 bases: TGTGCCAGCAGCCAATTAGTAGGGAGAGATAATTCACCCCTCCACTTT.

J is TRBJ2-7 and V is TRBV10-3, with D tentatively TRBD2 (5 bases). Per germline, CDR1 ENHRY and CDR2 SYGVKD. The CDR3 has 15 residues. The V end was cut by 4 bases, the J end by 4 bases, with 17 bases between. CDR3: CAISGTPGALYEQYF. The DNA for the CDR3 is TGTGCCATCAGTGGGACTCCGGGTGCGCTTTACGAGCAGTACTTC.

This chain uses TRBV19 with TRBJ2-1; 7 positions match TRBD1. CDR3 length: 17 residues. Looked up from germline, CDR1 is LNHDA and CDR2 is SQIVND (reference sequence). V was clipped by 5 bases and J by 1 base; unmatched bases: 11. CDR3 DNA: TGTGCCAGTAGTCGGGAACTTGGGGACAGATCCTACAATGAGCAGTTCTTC. Translation: CASSRELGDRSYNEQFF.

This clone was seen a few times. The chain employs TRBV7-8 and TRBJ2-5; D is perhaps TRBD1 or TRBD2 (5 bases each). This CDR3 has 13 residues. The germline V gene has CDR1 SGHVS and CDR2 FQNEAQ. With 4 bases removed from V and 3 bases from J, the gap between germline ends came to 9 bases. DNA of the CDR3: TGTGCCAGCAGCTCCGGGACCAAAGAGACCCAGTACTTC. This translates into CASSSGTKETQYF. Together with reference TRBV7-8 and TRBJ2-5, the CDR3 gives the full variable domain: GAGVSQSPRYKVAKRGQDVALRCDPISGHVSLFWYQQALGQGPEFLTYFQNEAQLDKSGLPSDRFFAERPEGSVSTLKIQRTQQEDSAVYLCASSSGTKETQYFGPGTRLLVL.

The J gene is TRBJ2-1, the V gene TRBV18; 7 positions match TRBD1. Germline V gene sequence: CDR1 KGHSH, CDR2 LQKENI. The V segment lost 0 bases and the J segment 8 bases; nucleotides outside the gene matches: 4. The CDR3 contains 14 residues. Here the CDR3 reads CASSPPYRGYEQFF. In nucleotides, the CDR3 is TGTGCCAGCTCACCACCGTACAGGGGTTATGAGCAGTTCTTC.

V gene TRBV2 combines with J gene TRBJ2-5; 7 bases are a match to TRBD1. The J call may be mistaken, given a closer DNA end match to TRBJ2-7. CDR3 length equals 14 residues. In germline, CDR1 is SNHLY, CDR2 FYNNEI. The CDR3 reads CASSWTGTNYEQYF. CDR3 DNA: TGTGCCAGCAGTTGGACAGGAACAAACTACGAGCAGTACTTC.

This rearrangement joins TRBV9 to TRBJ1-3; 9 nucleotides agree with TRBD1. This CDR3 region has 15 residues. The germline gives CDR1 SGDLS, CDR2 YYNGEE. The trim removed 4 bases at V and 4 bases at J, leaving 6 bases unmatched. This CDR3 reads CASSPRTGGGNTIYF. As DNA, the CDR3 is TGTGCCAGCAGCCCTCGAACAGGGGGCGGAAACACCATATATTTT.

The CDR3, as DNA: TGTGCCAGCAGCGATGGGGACGAGGCCTACAATGAGCAGTTCTTC. This encodes CASSDGDEAYNEQFF. The chain combines TRBV9 with TRBJ2-1; D is tentatively TRBD1 or TRBD2 (5 bases each). The CDR3 has 15 residues. V lost 3 bases and J lost 2, with 12 bases in between. CDR1 and CDR2 (germline): SGDLS, YYNGEE.

The table lists this clone with a count of one. The chain has TRBV19 and TRBJ2-2; D call uncertain. With 7 bases removed from V and 0 bases from J, the gap between germline ends came to 9 bases. Germline CDR1 is LNHDA and CDR2 is SQIVND (reference sequence). The CDR3 length is 14 residues. The CDR3 nucleotides read TGTGCCAGTACAAGTATCGCGAACACCGGGGAGCTGTTTTTT. It codes for CASTSIANTGELFF.

The CDR3 is CASSVTWTGNYNSPLHF. In nucleotides, the CDR3 is TGTGCCAGCAGCGTCACCTGGACAGGGAACTATAATTCACCCCTCCACTTT. The chain is built from TRBV5-6 and TRBJ1-6, with 8 bases identical to TRBD1. Germline V CDR1 and CDR2: SGHDT, YYEEEE. With 4 bases clipped from V and 3 bases from J, the junction kept 9 bases outside the gene matches. This CDR3 is 17 amino acids long.

This clone was seen a single time. The chain employs TRBV28 and TRBJ1-6; D is unclear. V dropped 2 bases and J dropped 13 bases, with 15 bases sitting between them. The CDR3 consists of 14 residues. Germline-derived CDR1 and CDR2 are MDHEN and SYDVKM. The CDR3, as DNA: TGTGCCAGCAGTTTAACAGTAATCTCAGCTCCCCTCCACTTT. This gives the protein CASSLTVISAPLHF.

The chain couples TRBV19 to TRBJ2-1; TRBD1 might be the D (6 bases). V was clipped by 3 bases and J by 3 bases, with 18 bases between them. Per germline, CDR1 LNHDA and CDR2 SQIVND (reference sequence). The CDR3 has 17 residues. CDR3 residues: CASSINNPGTYYNEQFF. Written as DNA, the CDR3 is TGTGCCAGTAGTATTAACAACCCCGGGACATACTACAATGAGCAGTTCTTC.

J is TRBJ2-1 and V is TRBV5-1, with D perhaps matching TRBD1 (6 bases). The germline CDR1 and CDR2 sequences are SGHRS and YFSETQ. CDR3 length equals 15 residues. The germline V and J ends were trimmed by 1 base and 0 bases, with 8 bases remaining between them. CDR3 DNA sequence: TGCGCCAGCAGCTTGACAGGGAGCTCCTACAATGAGCAGTTCTTC. Protein sequence: CASSLTGSSYNEQFF.

The chain links TRBV20-1 to TRBJ2-1; the D is unclear. CDR1 and CDR2 (germline): DFQATT, SNEGSKA (reference sequence). The CDR3 is 8 residues long. V was cut by 8 bases and J by 10 bases, with 6 bases left in between. CDR3 residues: CSTGEQFF. Here the CDR3 DNA reads TGCAGTACCGGCGAGCAGTTCTTC.

The chain is built from TRBV5-1 and TRBJ1-6; no definite D call. Germline V CDR1 and CDR2: SGHRS, YFSETQ. CDR3 length equals 15 residues. V was cut by 4 bases and J by 0 bases, with 8 bases left in between. DNA for the CDR3: TGCGCCAGCAGCCTAGGGAGCTCCTATAATTCACCCCTCCACTTT. Amino acid sequence: CASSLGSSYNSPLHF.

The chain recombines TRBV25-1 with TRBJ1-3; D is unresolved. Per the germline V gene, CDR1 is MGHDK and CDR2 is SYGVNS. V lost 3 bases and J 0 bases, leaving 12 bases between the germline ends. The CDR3 runs 16 residues. In nucleotides, the CDR3 is TGTGCCAGCAGTGATTGGGTAGCCCACTCTGGAAACACCATATATTTT. Its translation: CASSDWVAHSGNTIYF.

The rearrangement uses TRBV30 and TRBJ1-2; the match to TRBD1 covers 9 bases. Germline trimming cut 2 bases from V and 4 bases from J; bases unmatched to any gene: 8. This CDR3 has 15 amino acids. The V gene's germline CDR1 is GTSNPN and CDR2 SVGIG (reference sequence). The CDR3 DNA reads as TGTGCCTGGAGTTCTCCGGGACAGGGATCCTATGGCTACACCTTC. This encodes CAWSSPGQGSYGYTF.

The chain links TRBV30 to TRBJ2-7; D is ambiguous. CDR3 length: 14 residues. The germline gives CDR1 GTSNPN, CDR2 SVGIG (reference sequence). Trimming took off 1 base at V and 2 bases at J, with 12 bases between the two ends. The CDR3 here is CAWSGAPLTYEQYF. The CDR3 region has the DNA TGTGCCTGGAGTGGGGCACCATTAACCTACGAGCAGTACTTC.

In the case of this clone: Compared with germline, one end of the junction differs, possibly owing to a read error. The rearrangement links TRBV6-5 to TRBJ1-2; D is uncertain. From germline, CDR1 is MNHEY and CDR2 SVGAGI. The length of the CDR3 is 14 residues. CDR3: CASSSTAVNYGHTF. The DNA of the CDR3 is TGTGCCAGCAGTTCGACGGCAGTTAACTATGGCCACACCTTC.

The sample holds one count of this clone. This chain links TRBV6-5 with TRBJ1-5; D uncertain. CDR1 is MNHEY, CDR2 SVGAGI, per germline. The CDR3 spans 12 residues. The V and J ends lost 7 bases and 5 bases respectively, with 9 bases between them. The chain's CDR3 is CASKRVDQPQHF. The CDR3, as DNA: TGTGCCAGCAAGAGGGTTGATCAGCCCCAGCATTTT.